This TCR beta chain was observed in a study of T cells in women clearing cervical HPV infection (dated by TCRdb to the late 2010s). Looking at the study overall: The cases were 25 to 30 women with histologically confirmed HPV16-related CIN3 or worse, and 2 of those women had invasive cancers. Controls were around 25 women whose single incident HPV16 infection cleared within 12 months without precancer or cancer developing. Blood from cases was drawn at the visit where the lesion was first identified, while blood from controls was drawn once the infection was no longer detected. Among cases, blood sampling occurred a median of about 150 days after lesion detection, with an interquartile range of roughly 85 to 200 days. HLA typing was available for only a few women, so HLA type could not be excluded as a confounder. An exploratory proof-of-principle case-control study, nested within the Guanacaste HPV Natural History Study in Costa Rica, was conducted to compare TCR repertoires across cervical HPV16 outcomes. Cases were matched to controls by age within five years and by the year the sample was collected. Median age was 34 years in cases versus around 40 in controls, and baseline characteristics did not differ significantly. The parent cohort enrolled over 8,500 women aged 18 or older in Guanacaste, Costa Rica, in about 1992 to 1995 and followed the women for roughly seven years. As quality controls, five blinded duplicates were added to each group, bringing the total to approximately 60 samples made up of 50 or so participants and approximately 10 replicates.

Concerning this clone itself: The target of this receptor is not known. The CDR3 is cut off 3 residues early in the read; its end comes from the germline J gene.

Every participant had a single incident cervical HPV16 infection, and prevalent HPV16 infections were excluded. Cervical HPV DNA was detected with MY09/MY11 PCR, and genotyping was done by dot-blot hybridization. About 14 mL of heparinized blood was centrifuged, after which the buffy coat was aliquoted, frozen at -30 degrees C, and then stored at -80 degrees C. QIAGEN kits were used to extract genomic DNA from buffy coat specimens. TCR beta CDR3 regions were amplified by multiplex PCR using the immunoSEQ assay from an average of about 1,200 ng genomic DNA per sample. Primer bias was corrected in the assay by using a complete synthetic TCR repertoire to establish an amplification baseline. The amplicons were sequenced using the Illumina platform. Turning to the authors' computational methods: Sequence errors were corrected by clustering with frequency ratios and a modified nearest-neighbor algorithm, and the sequences were then analyzed in the immunoSEQ Analyzer using IMGT gene definitions. TCR richness and evenness were averaged over 20 rarefaction repeats at each rarefaction depth, excluding samples with fewer sequences than the depth. V, D and J gene relative abundances were compared between groups with Wilcoxon rank sum tests, applying FDR correction. In the blinded duplicates, the intraclass correlation was over 95% for TCR richness and averaged about 80% across around 66 gene segments. TCRdb limited this immuneACCESS table to in-frame rearrangements with V and J called. A share of clones is missing; checked studies link under half to unresolved V genes, and the rest is unexplained. From that table come the V and J calls and clone size; the DNA was used to work out D and trimming. The sample's table covers around 39,000 clones. The ten largest clones capture about 1.7% of the sample.

The germline V gene (reference sequence) provides CDR1 SEHNR and CDR2 FQNEAQ. Taken from cysteine to phenylalanine, the CDR3 has 14 residues. The CDR3 was read in part: 33 bases, with the frame set at base 1. What the authors observed across the whole study: Lower TRBV6-7 relative abundance was observed in cases than in controls (roughly 0.11% versus 0.16%; Bonferroni P = 0.0008). The cross-sectional design could not show whether associations preceded infection or resulted from it; effector/memory subsets and HPV-specific T cells were not isolated. TCR repertoire richness was significantly higher in CIN3+ cases than in controls across sequencing depths, while evenness did not differ. Because the number of T cells in each sample was unknown, differences in richness could reflect differing T-cell content rather than repertoire biology. By combining richness with V gene abundances, random forest classifiers separated cases from controls with an estimated AUC of 0.75 to 0.9.

Recombination linked TRBV7-9 to TRBJ2-3, with 10 middle bases fitting TRBD2. Material: blood buffy coat. This clonotype was sampled from a woman between 18 and 69 years old with a cervical HPV16 infection that either progressed to CIN3+ or cleared (not recorded which). The CDR3: CASGLAGDQETQYF. The sequenced part of the CDR3 DNA is TGTGCCAGCGGGCTAGCGGGGGACCAAGAGACG. Where the CDR3 stops, the reference TRBV7-9 and TRBJ2-3 genes take over; the full variable domain is DTGVSQNPRHKITKRGQNVTFRCDPISEHNRLYWYRQTLGQGPEFLTYFQNEAQLEKSRLLSDRFSAERPKGSFSTLEIQRTEQGDSAMYLCASGLAGDQETQYFGPGTRLTVL.